These T cell receptor beta chains were read from a single sample in a study of blood T cell repertoires in COVID-19. TCRdb keeps only in-frame clones here, not all; method: immunoSEQ multiplex PCR. The sample contains around 150,000 clones, around 80% of which appear only once. The sequenced material came from PBMCs or T cells enriched from blood (not recorded which). All receptors derive from an older woman who had recovered from COVID-19. Each CDR3 is given with its conserved first and last residue. A D gene is named only where the DNA matches it firmly. Where a row states a size, it is once, few, many or the class of an expanded clone; other rows omit it.

-,TRBD2,TRBV5-4,TRBJ2-3,CASSRKSTSGGTDTQYF,TGTGCCAGCAGCCGAAAATCGACTAGCGGGGGCACAGATACGCAGTATTTT
-,TRBD1,TRBV6-5,TRBJ1-3,CASQDPGQGNTIYF,TGTGCCAGCCAAGACCCGGGACAGGGGAACACCATATATTTT
-,TRBD1,TRBV5-3,TRBJ1-1,CARSWGSSRGHTEAFF,TGTGCCAGAAGCTGGGGGAGTAGCAGGGGGCACACTGAAGCTTTCTTT
-,TRBD1,TRBV11-3,TRBJ2-3,CASSPRDRGQDTQYF,TGTGCCAGCAGCCCTCGGGACAGGGGGCAAGATACGCAGTATTTT
-,-,TRBV4-1,TRBJ1-2,CASSQFGFEGYGYTF,TGCGCCAGCAGCCAATTCGGGTTTGAGGGCTATGGCTACACCTTC
-,-,TRBV19,TRBJ2-1,CASTQPGGLRDNEQFF,TGTGCCAGTACCCAGCCCGGGGGTCTGAGGGACAATGAGCAGTTCTTC
-,-,TRBV10-3,TRBJ1-1,CAISEGGGMNTEAFF,TGTGCCATCAGTGAGGGGGGAGGAATGAACACTGAAGCTTTCTTT
-,TRBD2,TRBV5-8,TRBJ2-5,CASSAGGQQETQYF,TGTGCCAGCAGTGCGGGGGGGCAGCAAGAGACCCAGTACTTC
-,-,TRBV30,TRBJ1-2,CAWSVFTLSYTF,TGTGCCTGGAGTGTATTTACCCTAAGCTACACCTTC
once,-,TRBV27,TRBJ1-1,CASSLGREGTEAFF,TGTGCCAGCAGTTTGGGCAGGGAGGGGACTGAAGCTTTCTTT
-,TRBD1,TRBV3-1/TRBV3-2,TRBJ2-3,CASSQGQGVGDTQYF,TGTGCCAGCAGCCAAGGACAGGGAGTTGGAGATACGCAGTATTTT
-,TRBD1,TRBV7-8,TRBJ2-5,CASKAGGKETQYF,TGTGCCAGCAAAGCAGGGGGCAAGGAGACCCAGTACTTC
-,-,TRBV27,TRBJ2-5,CASSLYQGETQYF,TGTGCCAGCAGTTTATATCAGGGGGAGACCCAGTACTTC
-,TRBD2,TRBV4-1,TRBJ2-5,CASSQSSGGAGETQYF,TGCGCCAGCAGCCAGAGCAGCGGGGGGGCCGGAGAGACCCAGTACTTC
once,TRBD2,TRBV14,TRBJ2-5,CASSQVRLAGARWETQYF,TGTGCCAGCAGCCAAGTCCGCCTAGCGGGGGCTCGGTGGGAGACCCAGTACTTC
few,-,TRBV27,TRBJ2-1,CASSYRYNEQFF,TGTGCCAGCAGTTATAGATACAATGAGCAGTTCTTC
-,-,TRBV7-2,TRBJ1-2,CASSLVGPGVYGYTF,TGTGCCAGCAGCTTAGTAGGGCCAGGGGTTTATGGCTACACCTTC
-,-,TRBV6-5,TRBJ2-7,CASSLGRGAREQYF,TGTGCCAGCAGTTTAGGCAGGGGCGCCCGCGAGCAGTACTTC
few,TRBD2,TRBV2,TRBJ2-1,CASSAMASGGGVFF,TGTGCCAGCAGTGCTATGGCTAGCGGGGGGGGAGTGTTCTTC
-,-,TRBV7-8,TRBJ2-3,CASSPKFGGGQDTQYF,TGTGCCAGCAGCCCGAAGTTTGGGGGGGGGCAAGATACGCAGTATTTT
-,TRBD2,TRBV11-3,TRBJ2-3,CASSPGLAGGPADTQYF,TGTGCCAGCAGCCCAGGACTAGCGGGGGGGCCGGCAGATACGCAGTATTTT
many,-,TRBV10-1,TRBJ2-2,CASSERETGELFF,TGCGCCAGCAGTGAAAGAGAAACCGGGGAGCTGTTTTTT
-,TRBD1,TRBV10-3,TRBJ2-1,CATSLIGTEEQFF,TGTGCCACCAGCCTCATCGGGACAGAAGAGCAGTTCTTC
-,-,TRBV7-9,TRBJ1-2,CASSLTGREANYGYTF,TGTGCCAGCAGCTTAACAGGGAGGGAAGCTAACTATGGCTACACCTTC
-,-,TRBV9,TRBJ2-2,CASSVGHSTGELFF,TGTGCCAGCAGCGTAGGTCACTCCACCGGGGAGCTGTTTTTT
-,TRBD1,TRBV14,TRBJ1-3,CASKTGVDGNTIYF,TGTGCCAGTAAGACAGGGGTGGATGGAAACACCATATATTTT
-,-,TRBV6-2/TRBV6-3,TRBJ2-3,CASSYSETSGNTQYF,TGTGCCAGCAGTTACTCTGAGACTAGTGGGAATACGCAGTATTTT
-,TRBD1,TRBV12-3/TRBV12-4,TRBJ1-2,CASSLAGGGYTF,TGTGCCAGCAGTTTGGCAGGGGGCGGCTACACCTTC
-,TRBD1,TRBV5-8,TRBJ1-5,CASSLGTGDSNQPQHF,TGTGCCAGCAGCTTGGGCACAGGGGATAGCAATCAGCCCCAGCATTTT
-,-,TRBV2,TRBJ2-7,CASSDTPSSGRHEQYF,TGTGCCAGCAGTGACACTCCGTCCTCAGGTCGCCACGAGCAGTACTTC
-,TRBD1,TRBV9,TRBJ1-6,CASSVGTGNSPLHF,TGTGCCAGCAGCGTAGGGACAGGGAATTCACCCCTCCACTTT
-,TRBD2,TRBV25-1,TRBJ2-1,CASSEGGGSYNEQFF,TGTGCCAGCAGTGAAGGGGGGGGCTCCTACAATGAGCAGTTCTTC
-,-,TRBV7-9,TRBJ1-1,CASRLYSNTEAFF,TGTGCCAGCAGGTTGTACAGCAACACTGAAGCTTTCTTT
-,TRBD2,TRBV6-6,TRBJ2-7,CASSSSGGVGYEQYF,TGTGCCAGCAGTTCGAGCGGGGGCGTGGGGTACGAGCAGTACTTC
-,-,TRBV4-1,TRBJ2-7,CASSQVMGHLSYEQYF,TGCGCCAGCAGCCAAGTTATGGGACATCTCTCCTACGAGCAGTACTTC
few,-,TRBV14,TRBJ1-1,CASSQEGSGTRTEAFF,TGTGCCAGCAGCCAAGAGGGTTCCGGGACTCGAACTGAAGCTTTCTTT
-,TRBD1,TRBV5-1,TRBJ2-5,CASARTGTAQETQYF,TGCGCCAGCGCCAGAACCGGGACAGCACAAGAGACCCAGTACTTC
-,TRBD1,TRBV29-1,TRBJ1-1,CSVSGTGVPTEAFF,TGCAGCGTTTCCGGGACAGGGGTTCCTACTGAAGCTTTCTTT
-,-,TRBV12-5,TRBJ1-6,CASGQGHNSPLHF,TGTGCTAGTGGTCAGGGGCATAATTCACCCCTCCACTTT
-,TRBD1,TRBV5-1,TRBJ2-3,CASSLGDRATDTQYF,TGCGCCAGCAGCTTGGGGGACAGGGCCACAGATACGCAGTATTTT